The 8 T cell receptor beta chains listed next were all sequenced from one sample in a study of cytomegalovirus exposure and HLA in healthy donors. PCR used 60 Vbeta primers and 13 Jbeta primers. Libraries were prepared by immunoSEQ multiplex PCR; TCRdb keeps only in-frame clonotypes and omits some of them. The data show roughly 240,000 clones, roughly 84% seen once. Sample: PBMCs. All receptors derive from a girl under 10 years old in good health and CMV-seronegative.

The chain combines TRBV30 with TRBJ2-7, with D possibly being TRBD1 (5 bases). V was clipped by 5 bases and J by 3 bases, with 11 bases between them. The CDR3 runs to 12 residues. CDR1 is GTSNPN and CDR2 is SVGIG in the germline V gene (reference sequence). The CDR3 spells CAWGPGHYEQYF. The CDR3, as DNA: TGTGCCTGGGGCCCAGGGCACTACGAGCAGTACTTC.

V usage is TRBV11-2 and J usage is TRBJ2-1, with TRBD2 matching over 11 bases. The CDR3 sequence is 19 residues long. Trimming removed 4 bases from V and 7 bases from J; junction bases left unmatched: 18. Germline CDR1 SGHAT, CDR2 FQNNGV. The CDR3 sequence is CASSSPGKLAGAGRNEQFF. DNA for the CDR3: TGTGCCAGCAGCTCTCCGGGAAAACTAGCGGGAGCAGGGAGGAATGAGCAGTTCTTC. Combining the CDR3 with reference TRBV11-2 and TRBJ2-1 gives the whole variable domain EAGVAQSPRYKIIEKRQSVAFWCNPISGHATLYWYQQILGQGPKLLIQFQNNGVVDDSQLPKDRFSAERLKGVDSTLKIQPAKLEDSAVYLCASSSPGKLAGAGRNEQFFGPGTRLTVL.

The chain joins TRBV6-1 to TRBJ2-7; 7 bases are shared with TRBD1. After removal of 6 bases from V and 2 bases from J, the junction contained 7 bases not matched to a gene. Germline V gene lookup returns CDR1 MNHNS and CDR2 SASEGT. The CDR3 has 14 residues. The CDR3 sequence is CASSLGQIPYEQYF. Written as DNA, the CDR3 is TGTGCCAGCAGCTTGGGACAGATCCCCTACGAGCAGTACTTC.

The J gene is TRBJ1-5, the V gene TRBV6-1, with a tentative D call TRBD1 (6 bases). The CDR3 loop spans 15 amino acids. Germline V lookup: CDR1 MNHNS, CDR2 SASEGT. Trimming pared 3 bases from V and 7 bases from J, leaving 16 bases between. CDR3 in amino acids: CASSETGVDPQPQHF. The CDR3 DNA reads as TGTGCCAGCAGTGAGACAGGCGTCGATCCCCAGCCCCAGCATTTT.

CDR3 in DNA: TGTGCCAGCAGCCTTCGACTAGCGGGAGGTCCACGGTATTTT. Translation: CASSLRLAGGPRYF. The chain couples TRBV9 to TRBJ2-3; 13 bases fit TRBD2. CDR3 length: 14 amino acids. Losses at the gene ends were 4 bases for V and 14 bases for J; bases not matched to a gene: 10. Germline CDR1 is SGDLS and CDR2 is YYNGEE.

The V call is TRBV27, the J call TRBJ2-1, with D maybe TRBD2 (6 bases). V gave up 8 bases and J gave up 10 bases, with 24 bases separating them. The CDR3 totals 15 residues. CDR1 and CDR2 (germline): MNHEY, SMNVEV (reference sequence). For the CDR3, the DNA is TGTGCCAGCCTCCTTTCCGGGACTGGGTCTAGCGAGCAGTTCTTC. Translated, it gives CASLLSGTGSSEQFF.

The rearrangement links TRBV6-1 to TRBJ2-3; D may be TRBD2 (5 bases). Trimming cost V 7 bases and J 4 bases, with 9 bases left between them. From germline, CDR1 is MNHNS and CDR2 SASEGT. The CDR3 runs 12 residues. In DNA, the CDR3 is TGTGCCAGCAACCTAGCCCCAGATACGCAGTATTTT. As protein: CASNLAPDTQYF.

The rearrangement joins TRBV25-1 to TRBJ2-1, with D uncertain. CDR1 and CDR2 (germline): MGHDK, SYGVNS. V lost 2 bases and J lost 9, with 5 bases in between. The CDR3 is 11 residues long. The CDR3 DNA reads TGTGCCAGCAGTGAAGTTCTTGAGCAGTTCTTC. It translates to CASSEVLEQFF. Looking up the rest from reference TRBV25-1 and TRBJ2-1 gives the full variable domain: EADIYQTPRYLVIGTGKKITLECSQTMGHDKMYWYQQDPGMELHLIHYSYGVNSTEKGDLSSESTVSRIRTEHFPLTLESARPSHTSQYLCASSEVLEQFFGPGTRLTVL.